This TCR beta chain was identified during a study of CD8+CD57+ T cells in acquired aplastic anemia (dated 2018 in TCRdb). For context, the study as a whole: DNA extracted from sorted CD4+ and CD8+ cells had a mean of about 3 ug, with a range of roughly 0.17 to 30 ug. An average of approximately 10 million reads for CD4+ cells and 11 million to 12 million reads for CD8+ cells was obtained from healthy donor samples.

TCR repertoires of sorted CD4+ and CD8+ blood T cells from severe aplastic anemia patients and healthy subjects were deep-sequenced in the study. Ficoll-Paque density gradient centrifugation was used to isolate peripheral blood mononuclear cells. Before DNA extraction, CD4+ and CD8+ T cells were sorted by FACS or by magnetic beads. There are a few counts of this clonotype. The specificity of this receptor is unknown. No base-level quality is on record; no much larger clone is a single base apart. Study-wide findings and limitations: No significant difference in CD8+ Simpson's diversity was found between patients and healthy controls (P=0.060). Although under 35 CD8+ CDR3 sequences were shared by patients and controls, these sequences appeared highly expressed in patients and within the immunodominant clones of patients.

V trim: 5 bases; J trim: 3 bases; unmatched bases: 5. Reading from cysteine to phenylalanine, the CDR3 counts 14 amino acids. Just the 42-base CDR3 DNA is kept, in frame starting at base 1. The CDR1 and CDR2 encoded by the germline V gene (reference sequence) are LNHDA and SQIVND. TCR beta VDJ combination and CDR3 sequence profiling used genomic DNA as the template. An Illumina HiSeq 2000 was the platform used for TCR repertoire sequencing. The paper's data handling went like this. TRBV/TRBJ rearrangement plots, CDR3 size and DJ length profiles, and Simpson's diversity index were used to evaluate the repertoires. The most abundant DNA sequence in the deep sequencing data was taken as the immunodominant clone. CDR3 amino acid sequences were screened for sharing across subjects and were compared with published repertoires and the VDJdb database. TCRdb reanalyzed the raw reads on its own, using fastp at Q25 for trimming and MiXCR for clone calling, and kept in-frame beta chains. Each entry is one CDR3 protein sequence, shown with its most common DNA and genes. Here the V and J calls rest on TCRdb's processing, not on the authors' analysis. The sample table records 400,000 to 450,000 distinct CDR3 sequences; about two thirds of these occur just once. In total, the top ten clones hold 3.5% to 4.5% of the sample.

The clonotype was recovered from a human donor in good health, serving as a control. What was sequenced was sorted CD4+, CD8+, or CD8+CD57+ T cells (not recorded which) from PBMCs. The chain is assembled from TRBV19 and TRBJ1-2; TRBD1 lines up with 8 middle nucleotides. The DNA reads TGTGCCAGTAGTCAGGACAGGGATTACTATGGCTACACCTTC. It specifies CASSQDRDYYGYTF.